This T cell receptor beta chain is from a study of cytomegalovirus exposure and HLA in healthy donors. Vbeta (60) and Jbeta (13) primers were used in the PCR. Measured with immunoSEQ multiplex PCR; TCRdb has only the in-frame clones, and not every one. The repertoire includes approximately 160,000 clones, about 80% of them detected once, and approximately 6.7% sits in the top ten. The length of the CDR3 is 16 residues. From germline, CDR1 is LNHNV and CDR2 YYDKDF (reference sequence). The receptor's source is a man aged 25 to 40 in good health and CMV-seropositive. Material: PBMCs. The chain carries TRBV15 and TRBJ2-5; the D gene is possibly TRBD1 (5 bases). TRBJ2-7 explains the end of the DNA better; the J call may be wrong. The CDR3, as DNA: TGTGCCACCAGCAGAGATAGTTACAGGACATCCTACGAGCAGTACTTC. It yields the protein CATSRDSYRTSYEQYF.